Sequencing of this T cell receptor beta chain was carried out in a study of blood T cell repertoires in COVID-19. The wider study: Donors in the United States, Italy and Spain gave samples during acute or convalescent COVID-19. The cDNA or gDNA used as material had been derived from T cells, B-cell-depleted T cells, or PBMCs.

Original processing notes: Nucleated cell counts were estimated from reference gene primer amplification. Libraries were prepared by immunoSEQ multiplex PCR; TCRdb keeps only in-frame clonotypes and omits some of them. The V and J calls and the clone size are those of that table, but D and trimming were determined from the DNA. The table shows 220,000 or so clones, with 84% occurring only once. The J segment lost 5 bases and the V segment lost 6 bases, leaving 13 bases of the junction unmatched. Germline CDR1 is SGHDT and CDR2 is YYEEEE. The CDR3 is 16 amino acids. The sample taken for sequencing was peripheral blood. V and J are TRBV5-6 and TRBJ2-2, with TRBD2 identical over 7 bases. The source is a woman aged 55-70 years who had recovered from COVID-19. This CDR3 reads CASTLWGHGRTGELFF. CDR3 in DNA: TGTGCCAGCACCCTGTGGGGCCACGGGAGGACCGGGGAGCTGTTTTTT.